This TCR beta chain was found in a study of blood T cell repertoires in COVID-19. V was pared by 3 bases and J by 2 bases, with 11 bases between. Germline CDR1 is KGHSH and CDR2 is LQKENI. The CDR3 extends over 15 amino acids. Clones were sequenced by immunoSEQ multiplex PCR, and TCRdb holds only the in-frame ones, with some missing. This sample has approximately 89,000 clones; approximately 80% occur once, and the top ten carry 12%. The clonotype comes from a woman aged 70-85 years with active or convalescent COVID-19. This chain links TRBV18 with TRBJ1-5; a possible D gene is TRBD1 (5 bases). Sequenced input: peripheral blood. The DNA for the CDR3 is TGTGCCAGCTCACCGAGGGGAGGAGGCAATCAGCCCCAGCATTTT. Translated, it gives CASSPRGGGNQPQHF.